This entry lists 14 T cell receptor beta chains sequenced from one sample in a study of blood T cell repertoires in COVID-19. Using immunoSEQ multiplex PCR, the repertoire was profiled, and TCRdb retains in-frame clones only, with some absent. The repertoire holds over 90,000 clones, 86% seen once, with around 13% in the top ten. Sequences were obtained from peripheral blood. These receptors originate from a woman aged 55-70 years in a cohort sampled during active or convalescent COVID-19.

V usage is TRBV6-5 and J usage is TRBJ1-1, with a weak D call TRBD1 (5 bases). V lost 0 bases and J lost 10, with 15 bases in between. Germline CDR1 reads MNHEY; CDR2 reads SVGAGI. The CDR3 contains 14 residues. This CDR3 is CASSYSRGGESAFF. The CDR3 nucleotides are TGTGCCAGCAGTTACTCTCGCGGAGGGGAATCAGCTTTCTTT.

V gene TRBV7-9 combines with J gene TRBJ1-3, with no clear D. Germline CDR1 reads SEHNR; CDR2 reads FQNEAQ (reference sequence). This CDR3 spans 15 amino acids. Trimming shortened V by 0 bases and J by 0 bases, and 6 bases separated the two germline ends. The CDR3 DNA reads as TGTGCCAGCAGCTTAGCGGGAGGCTCTGGAAACACCATATATTTT. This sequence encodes CASSLAGGSGNTIYF.

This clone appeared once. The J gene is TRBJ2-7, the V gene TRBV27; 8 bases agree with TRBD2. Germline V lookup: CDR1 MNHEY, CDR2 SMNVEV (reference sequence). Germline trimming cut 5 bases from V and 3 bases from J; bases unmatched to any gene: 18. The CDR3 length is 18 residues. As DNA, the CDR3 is TGTGCCAGCAGTCTTTTTGCGGGAGGAGGTCTCGGGGGCTACGAGCAGTACTTC. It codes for CASSLFAGGGLGGYEQYF.

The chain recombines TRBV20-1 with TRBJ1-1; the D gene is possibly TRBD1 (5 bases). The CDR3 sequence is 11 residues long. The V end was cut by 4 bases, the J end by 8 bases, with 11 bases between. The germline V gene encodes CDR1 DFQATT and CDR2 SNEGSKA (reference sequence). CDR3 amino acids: CSAMGLVEAFF. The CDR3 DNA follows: TGCAGTGCTATGGGGCTCGTGGAAGCTTTCTTT.

The chain's CDR3 is CASSSLRDTNSPLHF. CDR3 coding DNA: TGTGCCAGCAGCTCACTCCGGGACACTAATTCACCCCTCCACTTT. V usage is TRBV11-2 and J usage is TRBJ1-6; TRBD1 is a possible D gene (6 bases). From germline, CDR1 is SGHAT and CDR2 FQNNGV. The CDR3 is 15 residues long. Trimming pared 4 bases from V and 6 bases from J, leaving 13 bases between.

The CDR3 is CASSPSGTDTGELFF. CDR3 DNA sequence: TGTGCCAGCAGCCCTTCCGGGACTGACACCGGGGAGCTGTTTTTT. The chain combines TRBV3-1 (or the pseudogene TRBV3-2) with TRBJ2-2, with a tentative D call TRBD2 (6 bases). The V gene lost 4 bases and the J gene lost 3 bases, with 12 bases spanning the gap. Per the germline V gene, CDR1 is LGHDT and CDR2 is YNNKEL (reference sequence). The CDR3 is 15 amino acids.

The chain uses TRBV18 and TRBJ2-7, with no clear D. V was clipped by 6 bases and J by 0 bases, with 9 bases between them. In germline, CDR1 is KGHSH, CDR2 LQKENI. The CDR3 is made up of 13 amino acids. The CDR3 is CASSDSNSYEQYF. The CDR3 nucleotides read TGTGCCAGCTCCGACTCGAACTCCTACGAGCAGTACTTC.

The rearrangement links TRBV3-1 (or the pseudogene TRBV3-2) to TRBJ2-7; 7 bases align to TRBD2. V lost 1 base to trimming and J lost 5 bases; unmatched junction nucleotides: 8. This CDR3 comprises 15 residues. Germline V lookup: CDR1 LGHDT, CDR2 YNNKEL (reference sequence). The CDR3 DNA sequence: TGTGCCAGCAGCCAAGTACTCGCGGGAGTTAACGAGCAGTACTTC. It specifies CASSQVLAGVNEQYF.

The CDR3 sequence: CSGTPSGFGNEQFF. For the CDR3, the DNA is TGCAGCGGGACCCCTAGCGGGTTCGGAAATGAGCAGTTCTTC. The chain has TRBV29-1 and TRBJ2-1; TRBD2 aligns across 8 bases. The germline gives CDR1 SQVTM, CDR2 ANQGSEA. There are 14 residues in the CDR3. V shed 7 bases, J shed 7 bases, and the junction held 12 bases outside the gene matches.

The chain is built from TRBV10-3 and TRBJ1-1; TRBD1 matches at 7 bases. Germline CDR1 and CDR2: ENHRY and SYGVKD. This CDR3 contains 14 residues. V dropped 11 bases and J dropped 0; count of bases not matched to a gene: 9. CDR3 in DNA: TGTGCCGGGTGGACAGGAATCTTGAACACTGAAGCTTTCTTT. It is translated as CAGWTGILNTEAFF.

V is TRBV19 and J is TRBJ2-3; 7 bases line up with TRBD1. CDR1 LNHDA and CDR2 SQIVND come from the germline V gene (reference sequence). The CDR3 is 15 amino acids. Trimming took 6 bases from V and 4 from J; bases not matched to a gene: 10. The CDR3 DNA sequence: TGTGCCAGTAGCACGGTGGGACAGTTCGCAGATACGCAGTATTTT. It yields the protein CASSTVGQFADTQYF.

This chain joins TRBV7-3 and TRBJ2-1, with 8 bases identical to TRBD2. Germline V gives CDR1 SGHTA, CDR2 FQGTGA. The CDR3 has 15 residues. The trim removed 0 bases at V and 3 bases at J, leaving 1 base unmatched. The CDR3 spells CASSLTREDYNEQFF. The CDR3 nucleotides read TGTGCCAGCAGCTTAACGCGGGAGGACTACAATGAGCAGTTCTTC. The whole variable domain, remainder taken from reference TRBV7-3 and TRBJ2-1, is GAGVSQTPSNKVTEKGKYVELRCDPISGHTALYWYRQSLGQGPEFLIYFQGTGAADDSGLPNDRFFAVRPEGSVSTLKIQRTERGDSAVYLCASSLTREDYNEQFFGPGTRLTVL.

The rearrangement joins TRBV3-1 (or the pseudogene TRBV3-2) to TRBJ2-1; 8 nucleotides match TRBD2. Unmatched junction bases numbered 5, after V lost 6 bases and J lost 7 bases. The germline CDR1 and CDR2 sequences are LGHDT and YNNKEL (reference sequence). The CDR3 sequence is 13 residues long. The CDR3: CASSYGTRNEQFF. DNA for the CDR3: TGTGCCAGCAGTTACGGGACTAGGAATGAGCAGTTCTTC.

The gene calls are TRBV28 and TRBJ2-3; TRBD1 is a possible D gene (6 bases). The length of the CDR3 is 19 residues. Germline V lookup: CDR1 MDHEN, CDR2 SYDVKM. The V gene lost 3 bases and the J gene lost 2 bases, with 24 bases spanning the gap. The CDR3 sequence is CASSFLPGQVRGSTDTQYF. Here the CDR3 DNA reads TGTGCCAGCAGTTTCTTACCGGGACAAGTTCGAGGTTCCACAGATACGCAGTATTTT.